A single T cell receptor (beta chain) is shown here with its context. Its antigen is still unknown. The PCR employed 60 Vbeta primers together with 13 Jbeta primers. Sequenced by immunoSEQ multiplex PCR; TCRdb stores in-frame clones only, minus some. The sample shows roughly 80,000 clones, about 81% of them seen only once. The germline V gene encodes CDR1 MNHEY and CDR2 SVGAGI. The CDR3 contains 13 residues. V shed 8 bases and J shed 2 bases, with 13 bases lying between them. Healthy people donating bone marrow made up the donors. The sample comes from a study of cytomegalovirus exposure and HLA in healthy donors. Study outcomes and limitations: Some V segments (TRBV6-2 and TRBV6-3 among them) were excluded as indistinguishable. High sensitivity and specificity were reportedly achieved when the classifier diagnosed cytomegalovirus status.

The origin of this receptor is a woman aged 50 to 65 in good health and CMV-seronegative. This rearrangement joins TRBV6-5 to TRBJ2-7; a possible D gene is TRBD2 (5 bases). Sequenced: PBMCs. The CDR3 DNA reads TGTGCCAGCCGAGAGGGCCCAACCTACGAGCAGTACTTC. It translates to CASREGPTYEQYF.